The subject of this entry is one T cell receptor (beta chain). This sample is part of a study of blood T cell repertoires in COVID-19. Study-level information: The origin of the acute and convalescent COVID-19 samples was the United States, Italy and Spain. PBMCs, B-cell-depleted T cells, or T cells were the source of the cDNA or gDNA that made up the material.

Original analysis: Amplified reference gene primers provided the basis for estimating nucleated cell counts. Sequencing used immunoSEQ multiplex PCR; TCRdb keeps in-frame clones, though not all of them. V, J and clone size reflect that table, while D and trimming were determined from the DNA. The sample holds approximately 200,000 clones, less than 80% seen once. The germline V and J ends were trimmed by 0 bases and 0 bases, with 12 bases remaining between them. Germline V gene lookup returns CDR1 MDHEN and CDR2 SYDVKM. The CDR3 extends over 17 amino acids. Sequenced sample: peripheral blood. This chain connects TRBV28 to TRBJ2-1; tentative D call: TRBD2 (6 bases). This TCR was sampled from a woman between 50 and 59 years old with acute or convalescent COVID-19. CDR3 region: CASSLWGGPSSYNEQFF. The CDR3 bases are TGTGCCAGCAGTTTATGGGGGGGACCAAGCTCCTACAATGAGCAGTTCTTC.